These 18 T cell receptor beta chains came from one sample sequenced in a study of cytomegalovirus exposure and HLA in healthy donors. Researchers ran the PCR with 60 Vbeta and 13 Jbeta primers. The assay was immunoSEQ multiplex PCR, and TCRdb's table has in-frame clones only and misses some. The top ten clones hold 2.4% of a sample with approximately 78,000 clones, approximately 84% of them seen once. The material sequenced was PBMCs. These receptor sequences come from a woman between 50 and 59 years old in good health and CMV-seronegative.

The gene calls are TRBV7-9 and TRBJ2-5; D remains ambiguous. Looked up from germline, CDR1 is SEHNR and CDR2 is FQNEAQ (reference sequence). CDR3 size: 16 residues. The V and J ends lost 0 bases and 0 bases respectively, with 11 bases between them. The CDR3 region has the DNA TGTGCCAGCAGCTTAGCTGGAGTCCTCCACCAAGAGACCCAGTACTTC. Its translation is CASSLAGVLHQETQYF.

The chain recombines TRBV5-1 with TRBJ2-5, with unresolved D. Germline assignment: CDR1 SGHRS and CDR2 YFSETQ. V lost 1 base, J lost 5 bases, and 9 bases lay in between. This CDR3 has 13 amino acids. Here the CDR3 reads CASSLTGRETQYF. DNA of the CDR3: TGCGCCAGCAGCTTGACTGGCAGGGAGACCCAGTACTTC.

The V and J genes are TRBV5-3 and TRBJ1-1; D unresolved. TRBV5-3 is filed as an ORF, its function uncertain. CDR3 length: 10 amino acids. CDR3 DNA sequence: TGTGGTAGACAGAACACTGAAGCTTTCTTT. It codes for CGRQNTEAFF.

This clone was picked up one time. The chain couples TRBV6-5 to TRBJ2-6; D possibly corresponds to TRBD2 (5 bases). Trimming took 5 bases from V and 4 from J, leaving 9 bases between them. Germline V lookup: CDR1 MNHEY, CDR2 SVGAGI. This CDR3 is built from 14 residues. This CDR3 is CASSTGIGANVLTF. The DNA for the CDR3 is TGTGCCAGCAGTACCGGGATCGGGGCCAACGTCCTGACTTTC.

The sample holds a few counts of this clone. This chain links TRBV27 with TRBJ1-1, with 10 bases identical to TRBD1. The CDR3 contains 16 residues. The germline CDR1 and CDR2 sequences are MNHEY and SMNVEV (reference sequence). J was trimmed by 2 bases and V by 8 bases; bases with no gene match: 11. The CDR3 DNA follows: TGTGCCAGCCGTCCCTCGACAGGGGGCGGTAACACTGAAGCTTTCTTT. Protein product: CASRPSTGGGNTEAFF.

The chain has TRBV5-6 and TRBJ2-5; tentatively, D is TRBD1 (6 bases). Trimming pared 7 bases from V and 5 bases from J, leaving 12 bases between. The CDR3 sequence is 12 residues long. Germline CDR1 is SGHDT and CDR2 is YYEEEE. The DNA of the CDR3 is TGTGCCAGCGGGGGCCGGGGCGAGACCCAGTACTTC. Protein sequence: CASGGRGETQYF.

The J gene is TRBJ2-1, the V gene TRBV5-6; D ambiguous. V lost 4 bases, J lost 8 bases, and 13 bases lay in between. The CDR3 runs to 13 residues. The germline gives CDR1 SGHDT, CDR2 YYEEEE. The CDR3 nucleotides read TGTGCCAGCAGCCCGAGGCCCAGCGATGAGCAGTTCTTC. This encodes CASSPRPSDEQFF.

The chain joins TRBV29-1 to TRBJ1-1, with D possibly matching TRBD1 (5 bases). V lost 3 bases and J lost 9, with 11 bases in between. The germline CDR1 and CDR2 sequences are SQVTM and ANQGSEA. This CDR3 comprises 11 residues. The CDR3 coding sequence is TGCAGCGTTGAGTATTCAGGGAAAGCTTTCTTT. Amino acids: CSVEYSGKAFF.

The CDR3 protein is CAISGGADYEQYF. The CDR3 DNA follows: TGTGCCATCAGTGGCGGGGCAGACTACGAGCAGTACTTC. The chain uses TRBV10-3 and TRBJ2-7; D is perhaps TRBD2 (6 bases). Trimming cost V 4 bases and J 3 bases, with 10 bases left between them. The germline V gene encodes CDR1 ENHRY and CDR2 SYGVKD. CDR3 size: 13 residues.

The rearrangement uses TRBV28 and TRBJ2-7, with D tentatively TRBD2 (5 bases). Germline V gene data show CDR1 as MDHEN and CDR2 as SYDVKM. The CDR3 contains 15 residues. V dropped 5 bases and J dropped 1 base, with 15 bases sitting between them. The CDR3 sequence is CASSTTRSGSYEQYF. CDR3 nucleotides: TGTGCCAGCAGTACCACACGGAGCGGATCCTACGAGCAGTACTTC.

The chain links TRBV5-4 to TRBJ1-1; D perhaps matches TRBD1 (6 bases). CDR3 size: 15 residues. From germline, CDR1 is SGHNT and CDR2 YYREEE (reference sequence). V lost 0 bases and J lost 2, with 11 bases in between. This CDR3 reads CASSLATTGNTEAFF. The CDR3 DNA follows: TGTGCCAGCAGCTTGGCTACGACAGGTAACACTGAAGCTTTCTTT.

The gene calls are TRBV9 and TRBJ2-5; 14 nucleotides line up with TRBD2. Trimming at V came to 4 bases and at J to 5 bases, leaving 7 bases not matched to a gene. Germline V gene lookup returns CDR1 SGDLS and CDR2 YYNGEE. CDR3 length equals 16 residues. The CDR3 is CASSPGLAGGDETQYF. In DNA, the CDR3 is TGTGCCAGCAGCCCTGGACTAGCGGGAGGTGATGAGACCCAGTACTTC.

The J gene is TRBJ1-5, the V gene TRBV5-6; no reliable D call. Germline lookup yields CDR1 SGHDT and CDR2 YYEEEE. The CDR3 spans 14 residues. The V gene lost 3 bases and the J gene lost 0 bases, with 7 bases spanning the gap. CDR3 residues: CASSSTSSNQPQHF. In DNA, the CDR3 is TGTGCCAGCAGCTCGACATCTAGCAATCAGCCCCAGCATTTT.

This chain uses TRBV7-9 with TRBJ2-3, with D possibly TRBD2 on 5 matching bases. Trimming stripped 11 bases from V and 4 bases from J, with 13 bases between. This CDR3 is built from 12 residues. The germline V gene has CDR1 SEHNR and CDR2 FQNEAQ (reference sequence). DNA of the CDR3: TGTGCCCTAAGGGAGTTGGCAGATACGCAGTATTTT. Its protein product is CALRELADTQYF.

In its sample, this clone was seen once. CDR3 nucleotides: TGCGCCAGCACTTCTAGCGATAAACCCTACGAGCAGTACTTC. The encoded protein is CASTSSDKPYEQYF. This chain uses TRBV10-1 with TRBJ2-7; perhaps TRBD2 as D (6 bases). V lost 7 bases and J lost 2, with 15 bases in between. Germline-derived CDR1 and CDR2 are WNHNN and SYGVQD (reference sequence). CDR3 length: 14 amino acids.

The chain combines TRBV7-9 with TRBJ1-4; D possibly corresponds to TRBD1 (5 bases). CDR1 is SEHNR, CDR2 FQNEAQ, per germline (reference sequence). With 1 base removed from V and 2 bases from J, the gap between germline ends came to 8 bases. The CDR3 has 15 residues. CDR3 protein: CASSLEAGTNEKLFF. CDR3 coding DNA: TGTGCCAGCAGCTTAGAGGCAGGGACTAATGAAAAACTGTTTTTT.

This clone was seen a single time. The chain employs TRBV30 and TRBJ1-4, with 7 bases that match TRBD1. The germline V gene encodes CDR1 GTSNPN and CDR2 SVGIG (reference sequence). The CDR3 loop spans 14 amino acids. V was pared by 0 bases and J by 8 bases, with 6 bases of the junction left unmatched. The CDR3 sequence: CAWSVTGWGEKLFF. The CDR3 coding sequence is TGTGCCTGGAGTGTGACAGGGTGGGGAGAAAAACTGTTTTTT.

V and J are TRBV18 and TRBJ2-7; no clear D gene. Germline lookup yields CDR1 KGHSH and CDR2 LQKENI. CDR3 length equals 14 residues. The V and J ends lost 3 bases and 2 bases respectively, with 11 bases between them. CDR3 protein: CASSPRFATYEQYF. As DNA, the CDR3 is TGTGCCAGCTCACCGCGGTTCGCAACCTACGAGCAGTACTTC.